This T cell receptor (beta chain) was observed in a study of a mutant IDH1 vaccine in newly diagnosed glioma. Time point denoted: week 5, during vaccination. Doses consisted of 300 ug of mutant IDH1 20-mer peptide each, paired with topical imiquimod. This clone was seen only a few times. Its specificity is unknown. The same CDR3 can be traced to other DNA sequences in this sample. Per the germline V gene, CDR1 is LNHDA and CDR2 is SQIVND (reference sequence). The length of the CDR3 is 16 residues. V dropped 3 bases and J dropped 0; count of bases not matched to a gene: 3. The data were produced by immunoSEQ multiplex PCR, yet TCRdb's version contains in-frame clones alone and is incomplete. Altogether around 35,000 clones are present, about four fifths being singletons, with the ten largest covering 24%.

The source material was PBMCs, sampled from a glioma patient whose treatment included an IDH1 peptide vaccine. The sequence was collected from a man aged 30-40 years with glioma. The V gene is TRBV19, the J gene TRBJ2-1; 9 nucleotides align to TRBD2. The CDR3 region has the DNA TGTGCCAGTAGTATCAGCGGGAGGAGCTCCTACAATGAGCAGTTCTTC. Translation gives CASSISGRSSYNEQFF. Full variable domain (missing parts from reference TRBV19 and TRBJ2-1): DGGITQSPKYLFRKEGQNVTLSCEQNLNHDAMYWYRQDPGQGLRLIYYSQIVNDFQKGDIAEGYSVSREKKESFPLTVTSAQKNPTAFYLCASSISGRSSYNEQFFGPGTRLTVL.